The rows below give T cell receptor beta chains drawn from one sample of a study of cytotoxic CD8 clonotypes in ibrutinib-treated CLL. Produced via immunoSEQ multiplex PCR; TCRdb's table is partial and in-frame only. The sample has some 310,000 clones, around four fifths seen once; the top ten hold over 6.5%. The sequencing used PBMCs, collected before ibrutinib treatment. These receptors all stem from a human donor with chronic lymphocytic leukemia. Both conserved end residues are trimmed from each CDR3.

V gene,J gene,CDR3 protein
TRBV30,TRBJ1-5,AWNRRLREQPQH
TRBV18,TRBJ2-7,ASSGTNYEQY
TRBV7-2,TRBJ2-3,ASIAGLGRPDTQY
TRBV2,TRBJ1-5,ASRPGQGLGQPQH
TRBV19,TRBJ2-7,ASSWAISSYEQY
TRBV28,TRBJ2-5,ASSYPGQGFETQY
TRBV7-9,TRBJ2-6,ASSLGSIYGANVLT
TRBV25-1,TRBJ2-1,ASRGSNEQF
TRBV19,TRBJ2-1,ASSMPGLAGDEQF
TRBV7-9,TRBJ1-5,ASSLVGYNQPQH
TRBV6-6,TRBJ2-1,ASSRGRGKSYNEQF
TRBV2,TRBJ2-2,ASSPSNGTGELF
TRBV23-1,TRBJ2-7,ASSKWGCSYEQY
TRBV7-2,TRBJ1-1,ASITQGIKTEAF
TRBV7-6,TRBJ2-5,ASSKGLAGQETQY